This T cell receptor (beta chain) comes out of a study of shared clonotypes between healthy human individuals. Turning to this clone: Its target is not known.

General study findings and limits: All-four-donor shared clonotypes had higher generation probabilities than non-shared clonotypes did.

Only in-frame clones appear in the TCRdb table, and some are missing; sequencing was by immunoSEQ multiplex PCR. The repertoire includes around 2,000,000 clones, roughly 94% of them detected once, and 0.1% to 0.15% sits in the top ten. Germline V gene sequence: CDR1 LNHNV, CDR2 YYDKDF (reference sequence). With 1 base removed from V and 0 bases from J, the gap between germline ends came to 6 bases. This CDR3 is 14 amino acids long. The gene calls are TRBV15 and TRBJ2-5; D gene uncertain. The sample consisted of naive CD4+ T cells sorted from blood. The subset was: CD45RA+ positively selected. This TCR was recovered from a man between 18 and 29 years old in good health. CDR3 sequence (DNA): TGTGCCACCAGCAGAGTACCCCACCAAGAGACCCAGTACTTC. It encodes CATSRVPHQETQYF. Using reference TRBV15 and TRBJ2-5 for the parts outside the CDR3, the full variable domain is DAMVIQNPRYQVTQFGKPVTLSCSQTLNHNVMYWYQQKSSQAPKLLFHYYDKDFNNEADTPDNFQSRRPNTSFCFLDIRSPGLGDTAMYLCATSRVPHQETQYFGPGTRLLVL.